This TCR beta chain was captured by sequencing in a study of cytomegalovirus exposure and HLA in healthy donors. At the time of sampling, donors were nominally healthy, though unrecorded immune exposures were likely. As for this clone: What it binds is unknown.

The study's findings and limits: A later analysis linked a missense DCLRE1C variant to TCR beta V- and J-gene trimming. Associated with HLA alleles at 0.05 false discovery rate in a later analysis were approximately 17,000 TCR beta sequences.

Vbeta (60) and Jbeta (13) primers were used in the PCR. Authors' processing steps: In a later analysis, around 12 million of approximately 86 million unique beta chains occurred in at least two donors. Assay used: immunoSEQ multiplex PCR; TCRdb lists only in-frame clones, some missing. Clonal size and the V and J genes are those of that table, whereas D and trimming came from the DNA. The repertoire holds about 200,000 clones, around 82% seen once, with less than 3.5% in the top ten. The CDR3 is 13 residues long. V shed 7 bases and J shed 4 bases, with 13 bases lying between them. CDR1 is SGHAT and CDR2 is FQDESV in the germline V gene (reference sequence).

The J gene is TRBJ1-2, the V gene TRBV11-1; tentative D call: TRBD1 (6 bases). The source is a woman aged 30 to 39 in good health and CMV-seronegative. Input material: PBMCs. CDR3 protein: CASNPRGGYGYTF. The DNA for the CDR3 is TGTGCCAGCAATCCAAGGGGGGGCTATGGCTACACCTTC.